Presented here are 22 T cell receptor beta chains from one specimen sequenced in a study of cytomegalovirus exposure and HLA in healthy donors (dated by TCRdb to 2017 to 2019). Libraries were made using the immunoSEQ multiplex PCR assay. A mixture of 60 forward primers for TCR Vbeta segments and 13 reverse primers for TCR Jbeta segments was used in the multiplex PCR. As stored in TCRdb, this immuneACCESS dataset retains in-frame rearrangements with V and J assigned. A fraction of the clones does not appear; measured against another copy, unresolved V genes explain less than half of the discrepancy, and the remainder lacks a known reason. The table for this sample lists 75,000 to 100,000 clones; roughly three quarters of them were counted only once. The ten largest clones take up around 20% of the sample. The sample was PBMCs. The receptors stem from a woman aged 60-75 years in good health and CMV-seropositive.

This clone was counted a single time. The chain joins TRBV7-3 to TRBJ2-5, with 9 nucleotides matching TRBD2. The J call could be wrong; TRBJ2-7 is a better fit for the DNA end. Germline V gene data show CDR1 as SGHTA and CDR2 as FQGTGA. CDR3 length: 13 residues. The chain's CDR3 is CASSLGLASEQYF. In DNA form, the CDR3 reads TGTGCCAGCAGCCTAGGACTAGCGAGCGAGCAGTACTTC.

The genes are TRBV11-2 and TRBJ2-3, with no clear D. Germline V lookup: CDR1 SGHAT, CDR2 FQNNGV. CDR3 length: 13 amino acids. With 5 bases removed from V and 4 bases from J, the gap between germline ends came to 10 bases. CDR3: CASSPPGSDTQYF. DNA for the CDR3: TGTGCCAGCAGCCCCCCTGGCTCAGATACGCAGTATTTT.

The chain couples TRBV18 to TRBJ2-5, with TRBD2 identical over 8 bases. Germline V gene data show CDR1 as KGHSH and CDR2 as LQKENI. After removal of 0 bases from V and 5 bases from J, the junction contained 5 bases not matched to a gene. The CDR3 has 15 amino acids. CDR3 nucleotide sequence: TGTGCCAGCTCACCACCGGGACTAGGGAGGGAGACCCAGTACTTC. Translation: CASSPPGLGRETQYF.

The rearrangement uses TRBV2 and TRBJ1-1; D is uncertain. The V end was cut by 2 bases, the J end by 1 base, with 8 bases between. CDR3 size: 14 residues. Germline V gene data show CDR1 as SNHLY and CDR2 as FYNNEI. The CDR3 loop is CASSEPRRNTEAFF. The DNA for the CDR3 is TGTGCCAGCAGTGAACCCCGCAGGAACACTGAAGCTTTCTTT.

This chain uses TRBV9 with TRBJ2-7, with 7 bases that match TRBD2. J gave up 6 bases and V 0 bases, and 9 bases lay outside the gene matches. CDR1 and CDR2 (germline): SGDLS, YYNGEE. CDR3 size: 15 residues. This chain's CDR3 is CASSVGGGSFLEQYF. The CDR3 coding sequence is TGTGCCAGCAGCGTAGGGGGCGGGAGCTTTCTCGAGCAGTACTTC.

The chain joins TRBV27 to TRBJ2-5, with D perhaps TRBD2 (5 bases). This CDR3 has 14 residues. In germline, CDR1 is MNHEY, CDR2 SMNVEV (reference sequence). V was cut by 7 bases and J by 4 bases, with 16 bases left in between. The CDR3 DNA reads TGTGCCAGCAAAAGACTTGGGAGTCGAGAGACCCAGTACTTC. The encoded protein is CASKRLGSRETQYF.

The V and J genes are TRBV14 and TRBJ2-5; TRBD1 aligns across 7 bases. The junction had 2 bases not matched to a gene; V was cut back by 1 base and J by 0 bases. From germline, CDR1 is SGHDN and CDR2 FVKESK. This CDR3 region has 15 residues. The CDR3 spells CASSQGTGYQETQYF. CDR3 in DNA: TGTGCCAGCAGCCAAGGGACAGGCTACCAAGAGACCCAGTACTTC.

The rearrangement uses TRBV5-4 and TRBJ2-1; 10 nucleotides align to TRBD2. There are 17 residues in the CDR3. J lost 3 bases, V lost 4 bases, and 10 bases had no gene match. The germline V gene has CDR1 SGHNT and CDR2 YYREEE (reference sequence). The CDR3: CASSPLPTSGVYNEQFF. CDR3 bases: TGTGCCAGCAGCCCACTACCAACTAGCGGGGTCTACAATGAGCAGTTCTTC.

The chain is built from TRBV2 and TRBJ1-1, with D tentatively TRBD1 (6 bases). Trimming removed 7 bases at V and 5 bases at J, with 17 bases between. The length of the CDR3 is 14 residues. Per germline, CDR1 SNHLY and CDR2 FYNNEI. CDR3 amino acids: CASTWTEVRTEAFF. Written as DNA, the CDR3 is TGTGCCAGCACCTGGACAGAAGTAAGGACTGAAGCTTTCTTT.

The chain employs TRBV6-6 and TRBJ2-5; maybe TRBD1 (6 bases). There are 12 residues in the CDR3. Per germline, CDR1 MNHNY and CDR2 SVGAGI (reference sequence). V lost 6 bases to trimming and J lost 5 bases, with 10 bases between them. This CDR3 reads CASRQGHETQYF. The CDR3 nucleotides are TGTGCCAGCAGACAGGGTCATGAGACCCAGTACTTC.

The table lists this clone with a count of one. This chain links TRBV7-6 with TRBJ2-7; D perhaps matches TRBD1 (6 bases). This CDR3 contains 12 residues. V lost 8 bases, J lost 12 bases, and 20 bases lay in between. Germline assignment: CDR1 SGHVS and CDR2 FNYEAQ. CDR3 sequence reads: CASGVTGHRVYF. The CDR3 DNA is TGTGCCAGCGGGGTTACCGGACACAGGGTGTACTTC.

V and J are TRBV5-6 and TRBJ1-2; 7 nucleotides line up with TRBD1. The CDR3 extends over 13 amino acids. V lost 1 base, J lost 8 bases, and 5 bases stayed unmatched. Germline V gene sequence: CDR1 SGHDT, CDR2 YYEEEE. The CDR3 region is CASSLNRGLGYTF. In nucleotides, the CDR3 is TGTGCCAGCAGCTTGAACAGGGGTCTAGGCTACACCTTC.

This chain uses TRBV25-1 with TRBJ1-4; D remains unclear. The CDR3 extends over 15 amino acids. The germline gives CDR1 MGHDK, CDR2 SYGVNS. V gave up 1 base and J gave up 5 bases, with 11 bases separating them. CDR3 protein: CASSESKTWNEKLFF. The CDR3 DNA follows: TGTGCCAGCAGTGAATCTAAAACTTGGAATGAAAAACTGTTTTTT.

Here the CDR3 DNA reads TGTGCCAGCAGCCAGGACCTCAGGACAGGGTATGGCTACACCTTC. Its protein product is CASSQDLRTGYGYTF. This sequence joins TRBV14 and TRBJ1-2, with 8 bases aligning to TRBD1. Germline CDR1 is SGHDN and CDR2 is FVKESK. Losses at the gene ends were 3 bases for V and 5 bases for J; bases not matched to a gene: 8. The CDR3 contains 15 residues. Drawing the rest from reference TRBV14 and TRBJ1-2, the complete variable domain is EAGVTQFPSHSVIEKGQTVTLRCDPISGHDNLYWYRRVMGKEIKFLLHFVKESKQDESGMPNNRFLAERTGGTYSTLKVQPAELEDSGVYFCASSQDLRTGYGYTFGSGTRLTVV.

This chain links TRBV13 with TRBJ2-1, with 14 bases matching TRBD2. V was pared by 4 bases and J by 10 bases, with 6 bases of the junction left unmatched. The CDR3 contains 15 residues. Germline V CDR1 and CDR2: PRHDT, FYEKMQ (reference sequence). In DNA, the CDR3 is TGTGCCAGCAGCTCGGGACTAGCGGGAGTCAGAGAGCAGTTCTTC. The encoded protein is CASSSGLAGVREQFF.

The V gene is TRBV5-4, the J gene TRBJ2-7; TRBD1 is a possible D gene (5 bases). Per the germline V gene, CDR1 is SGHNT and CDR2 is YYREEE (reference sequence). CDR3 size: 14 residues. V dropped 5 bases and J dropped 5 bases, with 17 bases sitting between them. In nucleotides, the CDR3 is TGTGCCAGCAGTTTTCAGGGAATCTTCGACGAGCAGTACTTC. Translated, it gives CASSFQGIFDEQYF. Full variable domain (missing parts from reference TRBV5-4 and TRBJ2-7): ETGVTQSPTHLIKTRGQQVTLRCSSQSGHNTVSWYQQALGQGPQFIFQYYREEENGRGNFPPRFSGLQFPNYSSELNVNALELDDSALYLCASSFQGIFDEQYFGPGTRLTVT.

J is TRBJ1-4 and V is TRBV4-2, with TRBD1 as a possible D gene (5 bases). Germline loops: CDR1 LGHNA, CDR2 YNFKEQ. The CDR3 has 15 residues. V was shortened by 5 bases and J by 5 bases, with 15 bases between the two germline ends. The CDR3 nucleotides are TGTGCCAGCAGCAAAAAAAAGACAGAAAATGAAAAACTGTTTTTT. This translates into CASSKKKTENEKLFF.

V and J are TRBV7-2 and TRBJ2-3; tentatively, D is TRBD2 (5 bases). CDR3 length equals 13 residues. Germline V lookup: CDR1 SGHTA, CDR2 FQGNSA. The ends were cut back, 5 bases at V and 1 base at J, with 7 bases in the middle. The CDR3 nucleotides are TGTGCCAGCAGCGCCGGGGGCACAGATACGCAGTATTTT. This codes for CASSAGGTDTQYF. The full variable domain, with the rest looked up from reference TRBV7-2 and TRBJ2-3, is GAGVSQSPSNKVTEKGKDVELRCDPISGHTALYWYRQSLGQGLEFLIYFQGNSAPDKSGLPSDRFSAERTGGSVSTLTIQRTQQEDSAVYLCASSAGGTDTQYFGPGTRLTVL.

This clone was detected only a few times. The chain combines TRBV28 with TRBJ2-3, with 16 bases fitting TRBD2. CDR1 and CDR2 (germline): MDHEN, SYDVKM. There are 20 residues in the CDR3. Trimming cost V 6 bases and J 3 bases; bases outside gene matches: 15. This CDR3 is CASSRRPGTSGRAKTDTQYF. DNA for the CDR3: TGTGCCAGCAGCCGAAGACCTGGGACTAGCGGGAGGGCCAAAACAGATACGCAGTATTTT.

This chain uses TRBV19 with TRBJ2-2; TRBD1 aligns across 10 bases. The J segment lost 4 bases and the V segment lost 7 bases, leaving 9 bases of the junction unmatched. The CDR3 contains 16 residues. Germline CDR1 LNHDA, CDR2 SQIVND (reference sequence). In DNA form, the CDR3 reads TGTGCCAGTACCCATTCTCGGACAGGGGGCACCGGGGAGCTGTTTTTT. It yields the protein CASTHSRTGGTGELFF.

This chain connects TRBV7-2 to TRBJ2-1; the D gene is possibly TRBD2 (5 bases). Trimming removed 5 bases at V and 7 bases at J, with 15 bases between. Germline CDR1 is SGHTA and CDR2 is FQGNSA. The CDR3 consists of 14 residues. CDR3 sequence (DNA): TGTGCCAGCAGCCCGCGACTAACGGCTAATGAGCAGTTCTTC. Protein product: CASSPRLTANEQFF.

The chain couples TRBV2 to TRBJ1-4; D is ambiguous. The V end lost 7 bases, the J end lost 8 bases, and 14 bases lay between the germline ends. Germline V lookup: CDR1 SNHLY, CDR2 FYNNEI. CDR3 length: 13 residues. DNA for the CDR3: TGTGCCAGCACCAAAAGCGTAACGGAAAAACTGTTTTTT. Translating it yields CASTKSVTEKLFF.